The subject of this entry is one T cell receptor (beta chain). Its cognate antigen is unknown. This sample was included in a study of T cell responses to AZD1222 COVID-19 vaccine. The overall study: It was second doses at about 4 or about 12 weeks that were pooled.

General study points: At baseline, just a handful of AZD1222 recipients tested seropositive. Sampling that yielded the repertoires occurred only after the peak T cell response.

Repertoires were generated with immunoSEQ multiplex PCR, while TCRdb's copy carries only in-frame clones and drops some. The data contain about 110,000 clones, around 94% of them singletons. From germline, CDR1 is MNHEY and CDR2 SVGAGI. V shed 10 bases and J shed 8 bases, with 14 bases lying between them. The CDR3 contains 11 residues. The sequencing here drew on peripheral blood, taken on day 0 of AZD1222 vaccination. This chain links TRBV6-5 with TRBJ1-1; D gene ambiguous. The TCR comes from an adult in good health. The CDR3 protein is CATGGRNEAFF. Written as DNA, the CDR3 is TGTGCCACCGGTGGACGGAACGAAGCTTTCTTT.